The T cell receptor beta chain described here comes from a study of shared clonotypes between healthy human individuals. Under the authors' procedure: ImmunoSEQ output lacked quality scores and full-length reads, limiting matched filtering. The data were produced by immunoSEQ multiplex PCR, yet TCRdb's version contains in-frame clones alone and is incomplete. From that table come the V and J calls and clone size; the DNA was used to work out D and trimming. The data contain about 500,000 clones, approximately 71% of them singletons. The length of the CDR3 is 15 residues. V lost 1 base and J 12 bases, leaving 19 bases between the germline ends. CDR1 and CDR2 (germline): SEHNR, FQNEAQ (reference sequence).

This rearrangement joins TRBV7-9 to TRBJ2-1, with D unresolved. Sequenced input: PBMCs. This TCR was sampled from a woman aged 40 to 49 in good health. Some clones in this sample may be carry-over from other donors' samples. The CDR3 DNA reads TGTGCCAGCAGCTTAGTTCCAGAGGCCTACAGTGGGCAGTTCTTC. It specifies CASSLVPEAYSGQFF. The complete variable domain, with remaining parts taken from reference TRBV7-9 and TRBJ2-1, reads DTGVSQNPRHKITKRGQNVTFRCDPISEHNRLYWYRQTLGQGPEFLTYFQNEAQLEKSRLLSDRFSAERPKGSFSTLEIQRTEQGDSAMYLCASSLVPEAYSGQFFGPGTRLTVL.